This entry is about one T cell receptor beta chain. What it recognizes is unknown. Looked up from germline, CDR1 is SGHRS and CDR2 is YFSETQ. The CDR3 totals 14 residues. Trimming removed 4 bases from V and 7 bases from J; junction bases left unmatched: 4. TCRdb re-called the reads through MiXCR, storing one row per CDR3 protein. The sample holds approximately 500,000 distinct CDR3 sequences, roughly 34% seen once. The data belong to a study of T cell repertoires in cytomegalovirus infection. The sequenced sample was cultured PBMCs, obtained from culture after CMV antigen stimulation. This TCR was recovered from a human donor in good health (CMV status not recorded). Some clones in this sample may be carry-over from other donors' samples. V and J are TRBV5-1 and TRBJ2-2, with TRBD1 identical over 10 bases. In DNA, the CDR3 is TGCGCCAGCAGCCCAGACAGGGGGCACGGGGAGCTGTTTTTT. The encoded protein is CASSPDRGHGELFF. The entire variable domain, with the rest obtained from reference TRBV5-1 and TRBJ2-2, is as follows: KAGVTQTPRYLIKTRGQQVTLSCSPISGHRSVSWYQQTPGQGLQFLFEYFSETQRNKGNFPGRFSGRQFSNSRSEMNVSTLELGDSALYLCASSPDRGHGELFFGEGSRLTVL.